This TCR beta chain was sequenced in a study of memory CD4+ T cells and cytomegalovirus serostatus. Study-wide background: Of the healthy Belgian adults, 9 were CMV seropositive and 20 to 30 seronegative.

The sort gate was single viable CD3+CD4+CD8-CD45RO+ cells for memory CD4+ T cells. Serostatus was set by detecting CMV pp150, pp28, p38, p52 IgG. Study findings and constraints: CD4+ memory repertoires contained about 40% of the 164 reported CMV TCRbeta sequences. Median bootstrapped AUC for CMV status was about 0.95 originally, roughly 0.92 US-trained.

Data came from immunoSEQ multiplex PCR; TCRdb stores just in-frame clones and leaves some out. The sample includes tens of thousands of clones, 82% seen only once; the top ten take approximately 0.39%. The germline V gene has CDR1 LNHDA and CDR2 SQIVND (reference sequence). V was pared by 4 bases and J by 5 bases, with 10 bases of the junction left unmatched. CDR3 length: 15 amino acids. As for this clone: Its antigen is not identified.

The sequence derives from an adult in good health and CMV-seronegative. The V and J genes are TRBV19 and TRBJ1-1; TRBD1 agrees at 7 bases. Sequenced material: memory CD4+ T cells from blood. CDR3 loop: CASSSMKGARTEAFF. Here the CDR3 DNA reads TGTGCCAGTAGTAGCATGAAGGGGGCGCGAACTGAAGCTTTCTTT.